Given below is one T cell receptor beta chain in context. This entry is derived from a study of shared clonotypes between healthy human individuals. Germline assignment: CDR1 SGHNT and CDR2 YYREEE (reference sequence). V lost 10 bases and J lost 8; bases outside the gene matches: 13. There are 13 residues in the CDR3. TCRdb's copy holds only in-frame clones and misses some; the assay was immunoSEQ multiplex PCR. Of around 2.5 million clones listed, 93% are singletons. The sample comprised naive CD4+ T cells from PBMCs. Subset in this sample: CD45RA+ positively selected. The J gene is TRBJ1-2, the V gene TRBV5-4, with 8 bases fitting TRBD1. The receptor's source is a man aged 18 to 29 in good health. Some clones in this sample may be carry-over from other donors' samples. CDR3 nucleotides: TGTGCCGGGACGTGGCAGGGGGCTAGGGGCTACACCTTC. Translation: CAGTWQGARGYTF.